This TCR beta chain appears in the sequencing data of a study of shared clonotypes between healthy human individuals. Looking at the study overall: Every donor yielded three CD4 naive, three CD4 memory, two CD8 naive and one CD8 memory plate.

TCRdb keeps only in-frame clones here, not all; method: immunoSEQ multiplex PCR. Here the sample spans approximately 2.3 million clones, approximately 93% being singletons. General study points: It was observed that about 5% of naive CD4 clonotypes were shared across several donors.

As for this clone: Its antigen is undetermined.

The receptor was isolated from a man between 18 and 35 years old in good health. Some clones in this sample may be carry-over from other donors' samples. Sequences were obtained from naive CD4+ T cells from PBMCs. Indicated subset: CD45RA+ positively selected.

The CDR3 spells CASSSVTLGHEQYF. The CDR3, as DNA: TGTGCCAGCAGTTCTGTAACCCTGGGGCACGAGCAGTACTTC. The chain recombines TRBV6-5 with TRBJ2-7, with D possibly being TRBD1 (5 bases). This CDR3 region has 14 residues. In germline, CDR1 is MNHEY, CDR2 SVGAGI. Trimming left V 4 bases short and J 5 bases short, with 15 bases between.